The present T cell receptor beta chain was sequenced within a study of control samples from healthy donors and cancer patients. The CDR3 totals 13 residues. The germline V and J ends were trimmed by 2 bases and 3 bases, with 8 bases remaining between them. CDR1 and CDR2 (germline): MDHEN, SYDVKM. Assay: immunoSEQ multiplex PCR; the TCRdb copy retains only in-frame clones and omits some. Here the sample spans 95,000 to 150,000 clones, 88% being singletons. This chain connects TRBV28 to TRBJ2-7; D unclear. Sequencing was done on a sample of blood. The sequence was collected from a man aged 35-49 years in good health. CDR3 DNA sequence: TGTGCCAGCAGTTTAGGGCCTTACTACGAGCAGTACTTC. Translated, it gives CASSLGPYYEQYF.